The 27 T cell receptor beta chains given below trace back to one sample, sequenced in a study of CD8+CD57+ T cells in acquired aplastic anemia. CDR3 and TCR beta VDJ profiling relied on a genomic DNA template. TCRdb re-analysed the reads in MiXCR, keeping a single row per CDR3 protein. In the table there are approximately 130,000 distinct CDR3 sequences, about 40% of which are singletons. Patients sequenced had flow cytometry evidence of CD8+CD57+ cell expansion. Input material: sorted CD4+, CD8+, or CD8+CD57+ T cells (not recorded which) from PBMCs. The source of these receptors is a human donor with aplastic anemia.

This clonotype was recorded a few times. This may be a read error, as it is one base from a much larger clone. J is TRBJ2-7 and V is TRBV7-9; D is ambiguous. Between the trimmed V and J ends, which lost 6 bases and 5 bases, there was a span of 14 bases. The CDR3 is made up of 13 amino acids. The V gene's germline CDR1 is SEHNR and CDR2 FQNEAQ (reference sequence). CDR3 amino acids: CASRGSGGDEQYF. CDR3 DNA sequence: TGTGCCAGCAGGGGGTCGGGTGGAGACGAGCAGTACTTC.

This clonotype occurred a few times. This may be a read error, as it is one base from a much larger clone. This sequence joins TRBV4-1 and TRBJ1-2, with a possible D match to TRBD1 (6 bases). V was trimmed by 1 base and J by 3 bases, leaving 12 bases between them. Germline V gene data show CDR1 as MGHRA and CDR2 as YSYEKL. This CDR3 comprises 15 residues. CDR3 nucleotide sequence: TGCGCCAGCAGCCAAGGTGTGGGGGGCGACTATGGCTACACCTTC. The encoded protein is CASSQGVGGDYGYTF.

The rearrangement links TRBV29-1 to TRBJ1-1; possibly TRBD1 for D (5 bases). Germline V lookup: CDR1 SQVTM, CDR2 ANQGSEA. Trimming took 4 bases from V and 4 from J, leaving 7 bases between them. CDR3 length equals 11 residues. In nucleotides, the CDR3 is TGCAGCGTTGGTCAGGGCACTGAAGCTTTCTTT. This gives the protein CSVGQGTEAFF.

The chain joins TRBV10-3 to TRBJ2-5, with D maybe TRBD2 (6 bases). The V end lost 4 bases, the J end lost 1 base, and 16 bases lay between the germline ends. Per the germline V gene, CDR1 is ENHRY and CDR2 is SYGVKD. The CDR3 loop spans 16 amino acids. The CDR3 loop is CAISVGTAGSQETQYF. For the CDR3, the DNA is TGTGCCATCAGTGTGGGTACTGCCGGGAGCCAAGAGACCCAGTACTTC.

This clonotype was recorded many times. This sequence joins TRBV20-1 and TRBJ2-3; the D gene is possibly TRBD2 (6 bases). With 2 bases removed from V and 0 bases from J, the gap between germline ends came to 9 bases. Germline CDR1 reads DFQATT; CDR2 reads SNEGSKA (reference sequence). There are 14 residues in the CDR3. The CDR3: CSARPGGSTDTQYF. The CDR3 DNA is TGCAGTGCTAGACCCGGGGGAAGCACAGATACGCAGTATTTT.

The genes are TRBV2 and TRBJ1-2; 10 nucleotides agree with TRBD1. CDR1 is SNHLY, CDR2 FYNNEI, per germline. Trimming cost V 7 bases and J 7 bases; bases outside gene matches: 9. This CDR3 spans 14 amino acids. The CDR3 region is CASTSGTGESGYTF. CDR3 in DNA: TGTGCCAGCACCAGCGGGACAGGGGAAAGTGGCTACACCTTC.

The chain employs TRBV12-3 or TRBV12-4 and TRBJ1-2; 7 nucleotides match TRBD1. There are 14 residues in the CDR3. J gave up 3 bases and V 6 bases, and 7 bases lay outside the gene matches. The CDR3 DNA reads as TGTGCCAGCAGCCGAGACGGGACAGACTATGGCTACACCTTC. It encodes CASSRDGTDYGYTF.

Remarks on this clonotype: A much larger clone is a single base away; this may be a read error. This chain connects TRBV4-3 to TRBJ1-4; 7 positions agree with TRBD1. The CDR3 is 15 amino acids. The germline V gene encodes CDR1 LGHNA and CDR2 YSLEER. CDR3 bases: TGCGCCAGCAGGCAAGGCCTCGGACAGGCCAAAAAACTGTTTTTT. Translation gives CASRQGLGQAKKLFF.

A word on this clonotype: A much bigger clone sits one base away, suggesting this may be a read error. This chain joins TRBV20-1 and TRBJ2-1; the D is unclear. From germline, CDR1 is DFQATT and CDR2 SNEGSKA (reference sequence). The CDR3 runs to 15 residues. The CDR3 region has the DNA TGCAGTGTTACGACGGTGATGAGCTCCTACAATGAGCGGTTCTTC. Its translation is CSVTTVMSSYNERFF.

This clonotype showed up many times. The chain uses TRBV20-1 and TRBJ1-1; no clear D gene. Germline-derived CDR1 and CDR2 are DFQATT and SNEGSKA (reference sequence). Trimming removed 1 base from V and 0 bases from J, with 15 bases in between. CDR3 length equals 16 residues. The CDR3 is CSARGAGLILNTEAFF. CDR3 DNA: TGCAGTGCTAGAGGGGCCGGGTTGATCCTGAACACTGAAGCTTTCTTT.

This clonotype was detected many times. This sequence joins TRBV20-1 and TRBJ2-5; D may be TRBD2 (6 bases). The CDR3 is made up of 14 amino acids. V was cut by 1 base and J by 2 bases, with 11 bases left in between. The germline gives CDR1 DFQATT, CDR2 SNEGSKA (reference sequence). CDR3: CSARVWGRQETQYF. In DNA form, the CDR3 reads TGCAGTGCTAGAGTCTGGGGGAGGCAAGAGACCCAGTACTTC.

This clonotype was recorded many times. The rearrangement joins TRBV29-1 to TRBJ1-1; D possibly corresponds to TRBD1 (6 bases). Between the trimmed V and J ends, which lost 5 bases and 3 bases, there was a span of 13 bases. Germline lookup yields CDR1 SQVTM and CDR2 ANQGSEA. The CDR3 has 13 residues. The CDR3 is CSVRVGGDTEAFF. CDR3 in DNA: TGCAGCGTTCGGGTAGGGGGAGACACTGAAGCTTTCTTT. Complete variable domain (other parts from reference TRBV29-1 and TRBJ1-1): SAVISQKPSRDICQRGTSLTIQCQVDSQVTMMFWYRQQPGQSLTLIATANQGSEATYESGFVIDKFPISRPNLTFSTLTVSNMSPEDSSIYLCSVRVGGDTEAFFGQGTRLTVV.

The V gene is TRBV10-1, the J gene TRBJ1-1; D remains unclear. The germline V and J ends were trimmed by 2 bases and 8 bases, with 9 bases remaining between them. The CDR3 consists of 12 residues. Germline V gene sequence: CDR1 WNHNN, CDR2 SYGVQD (reference sequence). CDR3 sequence: CASSETEGEAFF. DNA for the CDR3: TGCGCCAGCAGTGAGACAGAAGGGGAAGCTTTCTTT.

The sample holds a few counts of this clonotype. The CDR3 protein is CSASENRGTGNTIYF. The CDR3 DNA is TGCAGTGCTAGTGAAAACAGGGGTACCGGAAACACCATATATTTT. V gene TRBV20-1 combines with J gene TRBJ1-3; 7 bases align to TRBD1. Germline V lookup: CDR1 DFQATT, CDR2 SNEGSKA (reference sequence). The CDR3 covers 15 residues. V trimming: 3 bases; J trimming: 4 bases; junction bases outside the gene matches: 9.

V is TRBV6-2 or TRBV6-3 and J is TRBJ2-1; D is perhaps TRBD1 or TRBD2 (6 bases each). With 3 bases removed from V and 7 bases from J, the gap between germline ends came to 16 bases. From germline, CDR1 is MNHEY and CDR2 SVGEGT. The CDR3 consists of 15 residues. The CDR3 is CASSYSRGPGNEQFF. The CDR3 coding sequence is TGTGCCAGCAGTTATAGTCGGGGGCCGGGAAATGAGCAGTTCTTC.

This clonotype was counted at least ten times. The chain carries TRBV5-1 and TRBJ1-1; maybe TRBD1 (5 bases). V was shortened by 1 base and J by 3 bases, with 13 bases between the two germline ends. CDR1 is SGHRS, CDR2 YFSETQ, per germline. The CDR3 length is 15 residues. Here the CDR3 DNA reads TGCGCCAGCAGCTTGATGGGGACGCCTGACACTGAAGCTTTCTTT. Its translation: CASSLMGTPDTEAFF.

The J gene is TRBJ1-4, the V gene TRBV18, with D hard to call. This CDR3 contains 13 residues. V lost 4 bases and J 13 bases, leaving 16 bases between the germline ends. The germline V gene encodes CDR1 KGHSH and CDR2 LQKENI. CDR3 bases: TGTGCCAGCTCACTTTCTGACACCAGAGGACTGTTTTTT. Amino acids: CASSLSDTRGLFF.

This clonotype has ten or more counts. The V gene is TRBV20-1, the J gene TRBJ2-7, with a tentative D call TRBD1 (6 bases). The CDR3 contains 15 residues. Trimming cost V 6 bases and J 6 bases, with 24 bases left between them. In germline, CDR1 is DFQATT, CDR2 SNEGSKA (reference sequence). The CDR3 nucleotides read TGCAGTGCCCGCCCTCATGGGCAGGGGATCGGCGAGCAGTACGTC. Protein: CSARPHGQGIGEQYV.

This clonotype showed up many times. This rearrangement joins TRBV19 to TRBJ2-2; 7 bases match TRBD1. Germline V gene data show CDR1 as LNHDA and CDR2 as SQIVND (reference sequence). V shed 6 bases, J shed 0 bases, and the junction held 4 bases outside the gene matches. This CDR3 comprises 15 residues. Here the CDR3 DNA reads TGTGCCAGTAGCACAGGGGCGACGAACACCGGGGAGCTGTTTTTT. It yields the protein CASSTGATNTGELFF. The whole variable domain, remainder taken from reference TRBV19 and TRBJ2-2, is DGGITQSPKYLFRKEGQNVTLSCEQNLNHDAMYWYRQDPGQGLRLIYYSQIVNDFQKGDIAEGYSVSREKKESFPLTVTSAQKNPTAFYLCASSTGATNTGELFFGEGSRLTVL.

In its sample, this clonotype was seen many times. The V and J genes are TRBV19 and TRBJ1-5; a possible D gene is TRBD1 (5 bases). Germline V gene sequence: CDR1 LNHDA, CDR2 SQIVND (reference sequence). The CDR3 extends over 13 amino acids. The V and J ends lost 8 bases and 6 bases respectively, with 14 bases between them. CDR3 protein: CASGRTSIQPQHF. The CDR3 nucleotides read TGTGCCAGTGGTAGGACATCTATTCAGCCCCAGCATTTT.

Here the CDR3 DNA reads TGTGCCAGCAGCTCAGCCGGGACAGGGGACGAAAAACTGTTTTTT. Protein product: CASSSAGTGDEKLFF. The gene calls are TRBV28 and TRBJ1-4, with 10 bases that match TRBD1. CDR1 is MDHEN, CDR2 SYDVKM, per germline. V dropped 6 bases and J dropped 8; count of bases not matched to a gene: 9. The CDR3 runs to 15 residues. Full variable domain (remainder filled in from reference TRBV28 and TRBJ1-4): DVKVTQSSRYLVKRTGEKVFLECVQDMDHENMFWYRQDPGLGLRLIYFSYDVKMKEKGDIPEGYSVSREKKERFSLILESASTNQTSMYLCASSSAGTGDEKLFFGSGTQLSVL.

At least ten counts were recorded for this clonotype. V gene TRBV3-1 combines with J gene TRBJ2-7; D ambiguous. This CDR3 contains 13 residues. From germline, CDR1 is LGHDT and CDR2 YNNKEL (reference sequence). V was clipped by 0 bases and J by 1 base, with 4 bases between them. As DNA, the CDR3 is TGTGCCAGCAGCCAAGAGGGGTCCTACGAGCAGTACTTC. It specifies CASSQEGSYEQYF.

The V and J genes are TRBV29-1 and TRBJ2-1; 8 positions match TRBD2. The CDR3 extends over 13 amino acids. Per germline, CDR1 SQVTM and CDR2 ANQGSEA. Germline trimming cut 4 bases from V and 12 bases from J; bases unmatched to any gene: 11. CDR3 nucleotides: TGCAGCGTTGTTCGGGGGGGCACAGATACGCAGTTCTTC. Translation gives CSVVRGGTDTQFF.

V and J are TRBV7-2 and TRBJ2-1; D is perhaps TRBD1 or TRBD2 (5 bases each). V lost 5 bases and J lost 2, with 10 bases in between. The CDR3 runs 14 residues. Per germline, CDR1 SGHTA and CDR2 FQGNSA. CDR3 sequence reads: CASSAWGTYNEQFF. The CDR3 DNA sequence: TGTGCCAGCAGCGCTTGGGGGACCTACAATGAGCAGTTCTTC. Together with reference TRBV7-2 and TRBJ2-1, the CDR3 gives the full variable domain: GAGVSQSPSNKVTEKGKDVELRCDPISGHTALYWYRQSLGQGLEFLIYFQGNSAPDKSGLPSDRFSAERTGGSVSTLTIQRTQQEDSAVYLCASSAWGTYNEQFFGPGTRLTVL.

About this clonotype itself: At one end the junction does not follow the germline gene, possibly because of a read error. The gene calls are TRBV15 and TRBJ2-7; the D is unclear. CDR1 and CDR2 from the germline V gene are LNHNV and YYDKDF (reference sequence). There are 13 residues in the CDR3. The CDR3 nucleotides read TGTGCCACCAGCAGAGCCGACTCCAACGGTCGGGACTTC. It codes for CATSRADSNGRDF. Combining the CDR3 with reference TRBV15 and TRBJ2-7 gives the whole variable domain DAMVIQNPRYQVTQFGKPVTLSCSQTLNHNVMYWYQQKSSQAPKLLFHYYDKDFNNEADTPDNFQSRRPNTSFCFLDIRSPGLGDTAMYLCATSRADSNGRDFGPGTRLTVT.

The chain links TRBV4-1 to TRBJ2-5, with 7 bases identical to TRBD2. This CDR3 is 16 amino acids long. Germline CDR1 and CDR2: MGHRA and YSYEKL. V dropped 5 bases and J dropped 1; count of bases not matched to a gene: 10. Here the CDR3 DNA reads TGCGCCAGCAGCACCTACCGGACTAGAAGCCAAGAGACCCAGTACTTC. The encoded protein is CASSTYRTRSQETQYF.

This clonotype has only one observation. A read error is possible here, since a much larger clone lies one base away. The chain uses TRBV10-3 and TRBJ2-4, with TRBD1 as a possible D gene (5 bases). CDR3 length: 13 residues. Germline V gene sequence: CDR1 ENHRY, CDR2 SYGVKD. DNA of the CDR3: TGTGCCAGCAGGACAATAGTCAAAAACATTCGGTACTTC. Protein: CASRTIVKNIRYF.